This TCR beta chain was observed in a study of Ad26.COV2.S vaccination and SARS-CoV-2 variants. In the study overall: Donor joined the COV1001 Ad26.COV2.S trial arm. Study results and limitations: Vaccinees and placebo recipients showed similar non-spike TCR breadth. While placebo recipients had lower spike-specific TCR breadth, vaccine recipients had more.

Remarks on this clone: Its antigen is not identified.

The data were produced by immunoSEQ multiplex PCR, yet TCRdb's version contains in-frame clones alone and is incomplete. The sample holds about 500,000 clones, roughly nine tenths seen once. The V gene's germline CDR1 is SEHNR and CDR2 FQNEAQ (reference sequence). V was clipped by 4 bases and J by 0 bases, with 17 bases between them. The CDR3 contains 17 residues. Regarding treatment: roughly 18 received Ad26.COV2.S at low or high dose, single or two shots; about 5 received placebo; per-sample allocation not given. Repertoires come from day 63 after the first vaccine or placebo injection. Donation was by an adult aged 18-55 years who was in Boston.

The chain carries TRBV7-9 and TRBJ2-3; unclear D gene. The sample was peripheral blood, taken in a trial of Ad26.COV2.S vaccine versus placebo. The clonotype was recovered from a person aged 18-65 years who received the Ad26.COV2.S COVID-19 vaccine or a placebo. The CDR3: CASSSTLLGTSTDTQYF. CDR3 DNA: TGTGCCAGCAGCTCCACCTTGTTAGGAACTAGCACAGATACGCAGTATTTT.